The 32 T cell receptor beta chains reported below all come from one sample, sequenced in a study of T cell responses to AZD1222 COVID-19 vaccine. Sequencing was performed with immunoSEQ multiplex PCR; in TCRdb, only in-frame clones are kept and a portion is missing. Among about 150,000 clones listed, around 87% were seen once. This sample comprised peripheral blood, obtained 28 days after the second AZD1222 dose. The receptors were sampled from an adult who received the AZD1222 COVID-19 vaccine.

This chain joins TRBV28 and TRBJ2-1; a possible D gene is TRBD2 (6 bases). The CDR3 contains 15 residues. The germline V gene encodes CDR1 MDHEN and CDR2 SYDVKM. The V end was cut by 4 bases, the J end by 2 bases, with 12 bases between. The CDR3: CASSSPGGTYNEQFF. DNA of the CDR3: TGTGCCAGCAGTTCTCCTGGAGGGACCTACAATGAGCAGTTCTTC.

The genes are TRBV28 and TRBJ2-3; D is perhaps TRBD1 (6 bases). Germline-derived CDR1 and CDR2 are MDHEN and SYDVKM. Trimming removed 1 base from V and 3 bases from J, with 11 bases in between. CDR3 length: 15 amino acids. The CDR3 DNA is TGTGCCAGCAGTTTATTCCAGGGGACGACAGATACGCAGTATTTT. Translation: CASSLFQGTTDTQYF.

Here the CDR3 DNA reads TGTGCCAGCAGTTTATATGGGAATAATGAAAAACTGTTTTTT. Amino acids: CASSLYGNNEKLFF. The V call is TRBV6-5, the J call TRBJ1-4; D is undetermined. This CDR3 contains 14 residues. Trimming shortened V by 4 bases and J by 4 bases, and 10 bases separated the two germline ends. Germline values: CDR1 MNHEY, CDR2 SVGAGI.

The V gene is TRBV5-1, the J gene TRBJ1-2; D ambiguous. V was trimmed by 4 bases and J by 5 bases, leaving 15 bases between them. This CDR3 comprises 14 residues. The germline CDR1 and CDR2 sequences are SGHRS and YFSETQ. The CDR3 DNA is TGCGCCAGCAGCCCGGACGGAGTGAATTATGGCTACACCTTC. This gives the protein CASSPDGVNYGYTF.

The J gene is TRBJ2-3, the V gene TRBV3-1 (or the pseudogene TRBV3-2); TRBD1 is a possible D gene (5 bases). The CDR3 has 15 residues. Germline assignment: CDR1 LGHDT and CDR2 YNNKEL (reference sequence). Deletions cut 1 base from V and 0 bases from J, with 8 bases between. The DNA of the CDR3 is TGTGCCAGCAGCCAAGGTAGGGGTAGCACAGATACGCAGTATTTT. Residues: CASSQGRGSTDTQYF.

The V gene is TRBV28, the J gene TRBJ1-1; TRBD1 is a possible D gene (6 bases). Trimming removed 8 bases at V and 10 bases at J, with 17 bases between. The CDR3 has 12 amino acids. Germline V gives CDR1 MDHEN, CDR2 SYDVKM. The CDR3 loop is CASRGQGRRAFF. CDR3 sequence (DNA): TGTGCCAGCCGGGGACAAGGGCGAAGAGCTTTCTTT.

The sample holds one count of this clone. The V and J genes are TRBV2 and TRBJ1-1, with D perhaps TRBD1 (5 bases). With 6 bases removed from V and 1 base from J, the gap between germline ends came to 15 bases. The CDR3 contains 15 residues. From germline, CDR1 is SNHLY and CDR2 FYNNEI. CDR3 bases: TGTGCCAGCAGGGAGACACAGGCGCCGAACACTGAAGCTTTCTTT. This encodes CASRETQAPNTEAFF.

This sequence joins TRBV28 and TRBJ1-4, with unresolved D. V lost 6 bases and J 7 bases, leaving 15 bases between the germline ends. Germline lookup yields CDR1 MDHEN and CDR2 SYDVKM. The CDR3 loop spans 14 amino acids. The CDR3 DNA follows: TGTGCCAGCAGCCCTAGTACCGGGATTGAAAAACTGTTTTTT. Translating gives CASSPSTGIEKLFF.

The chain carries TRBV7-9 and TRBJ1-3, with D unclear. The germline V gene has CDR1 SEHNR and CDR2 FQNEAQ (reference sequence). V lost 5 bases and J 1 base, leaving 12 bases between the germline ends. CDR3 length: 15 residues. CDR3 sequence: CASSPWTESGNTIYF. Here the CDR3 DNA reads TGTGCCAGCAGCCCGTGGACGGAATCTGGAAACACCATATATTTT.

The chain combines TRBV5-1 with TRBJ2-5, with 10 bases identical to TRBD1. The V gene's germline CDR1 is SGHRS and CDR2 YFSETQ. There are 16 residues in the CDR3. V trimming: 2 bases; J trimming: 4 bases; junction bases outside the gene matches: 8. The CDR3 sequence is CASSLSMTGGRETQYF. CDR3 nucleotides: TGCGCCAGCAGCTTATCGATGACAGGGGGCCGAGAGACCCAGTACTTC.

The chain carries TRBV28 and TRBJ1-5; no firm D call. Per germline, CDR1 MDHEN and CDR2 SYDVKM. The V end lost 4 bases, the J end lost 2 bases, and 15 bases lay between the germline ends. The CDR3 is made up of 16 amino acids. CDR3 sequence: CASSSPSRRGNQPQHF. The CDR3 bases are TGTGCCAGCAGTTCCCCTAGCCGGCGAGGCAATCAGCCCCAGCATTTT.

The chain combines TRBV9 with TRBJ2-7, with D possibly being TRBD2 (5 bases). V lost 4 bases, J lost 7 bases, and 15 bases lay in between. Germline V lookup: CDR1 SGDLS, CDR2 YYNGEE. The CDR3 covers 13 residues. The CDR3 DNA reads TGTGCCAGCAGCAGCGGACTTTATAGGGAGCAGTACTTC. It codes for CASSSGLYREQYF. The full variable domain, with the rest looked up from reference TRBV9 and TRBJ2-7, is DSGVTQTPKHLITATGQRVTLRCSPRSGDLSVYWYQQSLDQGLQFLIQYYNGEERAKGNILERFSAQQFPDLHSELNLSSLELGDSALYFCASSSGLYREQYFGPGTRLTVT.

The chain carries TRBV2 and TRBJ1-5; perhaps TRBD1 as D (6 bases). Looked up from germline, CDR1 is SNHLY and CDR2 is FYNNEI. This CDR3 has 14 amino acids. The ends were cut back, 7 bases at V and 4 bases at J, with 14 bases in the middle. CDR3 sequence: CASTEGGRNQPQHF. CDR3 in DNA: TGTGCCAGCACCGAGGGGGGCCGTAATCAGCCCCAGCATTTT.

This clone was seen a single time. J is TRBJ1-6 and V is TRBV30; D possibly corresponds to TRBD1 (5 bases). Germline lookup yields CDR1 GTSNPN and CDR2 SVGIG (reference sequence). Trimming pared 4 bases from V and 7 bases from J, leaving 17 bases between. The CDR3 has 15 amino acids. The CDR3 DNA is TGTGCCTGGACCCCGGGACGGCTGAAGAATTCACCCCTCCACTTT. This gives the protein CAWTPGRLKNSPLHF.

The rearrangement joins TRBV7-9 to TRBJ1-1, with 7 bases fitting TRBD1. The V gene's germline CDR1 is SEHNR and CDR2 FQNEAQ (reference sequence). CDR3 length: 15 amino acids. Trimming took 1 base from V and 1 from J; bases not matched to a gene: 3. The CDR3 spells CASSLDGTANTEAFF. In DNA, the CDR3 is TGTGCCAGCAGCTTAGATGGGACAGCGAACACTGAAGCTTTCTTT.

The chain is built from TRBV18 and TRBJ2-1, with D possibly being TRBD2 (6 bases). V was cut by 3 bases and J by 4 bases, with 16 bases left in between. The germline gives CDR1 KGHSH, CDR2 LQKENI. This CDR3 is 16 amino acids long. The chain's CDR3 is CASSPRALANYNEQFF. Here the CDR3 DNA reads TGTGCCAGCTCACCGCGGGCACTAGCTAATTACAATGAGCAGTTCTTC.

The chain employs TRBV18 and TRBJ2-5; the D is unclear. Germline V gives CDR1 KGHSH, CDR2 LQKENI. With 3 bases removed from V and 1 base from J, the gap between germline ends came to 12 bases. The CDR3 contains 15 residues. CDR3 nucleotides: TGTGCCAGCTCACCGCTCCTCGCAGCCCAAGAGACCCAGTACTTC. This gives the protein CASSPLLAAQETQYF.

The CDR3 DNA is TGTGCCAGCAGCCAAGATCTAAGGGGCACTGAAGCTTTCTTT. Translated, it gives CASSQDLRGTEAFF. The chain carries TRBV3-1 (or the pseudogene TRBV3-2) and TRBJ1-1; D may be TRBD1 (5 bases). Germline assignment: CDR1 LGHDT and CDR2 YNNKEL (reference sequence). This CDR3 spans 14 amino acids. The V end lost 0 bases, the J end lost 4 bases, and 9 bases lay between the germline ends.

This chain uses TRBV6-2 or TRBV6-3 with TRBJ2-5; D is possibly TRBD1 (5 bases). Deletions cut 6 bases from V and 3 bases from J, with 11 bases between. Germline values: CDR1 MNHEY, CDR2 SVGEGT. The CDR3 length is 13 residues. CDR3 sequence reads: CASSQGSKETQYF. CDR3 sequence (DNA): TGTGCCAGCAGCCAGGGATCTAAAGAGACCCAGTACTTC.

This clone was counted between two and nine times. V and J are TRBV6-5 and TRBJ2-7, with 8 positions matching TRBD2. The ends lost 8 bases at V and 6 bases at J; junction bases unmatched: 12. The CDR3 is made up of 14 amino acids. From germline, CDR1 is MNHEY and CDR2 SVGAGI. The CDR3 nucleotides read TGTGCCAGCGGGGGGCTAGCGGGTCCATCCGAGCAGTACTTC. This sequence encodes CASGGLAGPSEQYF.

Only a few counts were recorded for this clone. The rearrangement uses TRBV27 and TRBJ1-5, with TRBD1 matching 8 bases. This CDR3 has 15 amino acids. The junction had 10 bases not matched to a gene; V was cut back by 9 bases and J by 3 bases. Germline CDR1 MNHEY, CDR2 SMNVEV (reference sequence). The CDR3, as DNA: TGTGCCAGTAGAAAGGGGCAGGGGGCCAATCAGCCCCAGCATTTT. This gives the protein CASRKGQGANQPQHF.

The rearrangement uses TRBV28 and TRBJ1-2; D ambiguous. V shed 5 bases and J shed 8 bases, with 21 bases lying between them. The CDR3 runs 15 residues. Germline V CDR1 and CDR2: MDHEN, SYDVKM. CDR3 in DNA: TGTGCCAGCAGTCCCTACACGGCGGGCCTGGAAGGCTACACCTTC. Amino acid sequence: CASSPYTAGLEGYTF.

This clone was recorded only once. The chain has TRBV6-5 and TRBJ1-5, with D perhaps matching TRBD1 (5 bases). CDR1 and CDR2 (germline): MNHEY, SVGAGI. The CDR3 runs 12 residues. V lost 6 bases, J lost 4 bases, and 7 bases lay in between. The CDR3 sequence is CASRQANQPQHF. The CDR3 DNA sequence: TGTGCCAGCAGACAGGCGAATCAGCCCCAGCATTTT.

This chain links TRBV7-2 with TRBJ1-1, with 7 bases identical to TRBD1. CDR1 and CDR2 from the germline V gene are SGHTA and FQGNSA. The junction had 8 bases not matched to a gene; V was cut back by 9 bases and J by 4 bases. The CDR3 covers 13 residues. CDR3 protein: CASKTGSGTEAFF. CDR3 DNA: TGTGCCAGTAAGACAGGGTCGGGCACTGAAGCTTTCTTT.

The rearrangement joins TRBV7-2 to TRBJ2-7; perhaps TRBD2 as D (5 bases). Germline V gives CDR1 SGHTA, CDR2 FQGNSA. V was clipped by 6 bases and J by 3 bases, with 12 bases between them. This CDR3 is built from 13 residues. CDR3 residues: CASSSERSYEQYF. CDR3 nucleotides: TGTGCCAGCAGTTCGGAGCGGAGCTACGAGCAGTACTTC.

This clone was counted between two and nine times. Distinct nucleotide sequences in the sample also encode this CDR3. The chain joins TRBV15 to TRBJ1-1; weak D call: TRBD1 (5 bases). Trimming pared 0 bases from V and 1 base from J, leaving 9 bases between. This CDR3 spans 15 amino acids. Germline lookup yields CDR1 LNHNV and CDR2 YYDKDF (reference sequence). The CDR3 protein is CATSRDRGANTEAFF. The DNA for the CDR3 is TGTGCCACCAGCAGAGATAGGGGAGCGAACACTGAAGCTTTCTTT.

The chain links TRBV23-1 to TRBJ2-2; 8 bases fit TRBD2. TRBV23-1 is an open reading frame, and its role is uncertain. The CDR3 sequence is 18 residues long. The trim removed 0 bases at V and 5 bases at J, leaving 11 bases unmatched. As DNA, the CDR3 is TGCGCCAGCAGTCAATCCCCTCTAAGCGGGAGTAGGACCGGGGAGCTGTTTTTT. Protein: CASSQSPLSGSRTGELFF.

This chain joins TRBV18 and TRBJ1-5; no clear D. V was trimmed by 4 bases and J by 0 bases, leaving 10 bases between them. The CDR3 has 15 residues. Germline V gives CDR1 KGHSH, CDR2 LQKENI. Here the CDR3 reads CASSLSRDSNQPQHF. CDR3 coding DNA: TGTGCCAGCTCACTAAGTCGGGATAGCAATCAGCCCCAGCATTTT.

V usage is TRBV14 and J usage is TRBJ2-1; 13 nucleotides align to TRBD2. Trimming removed 0 bases from V and 7 bases from J; junction bases left unmatched: 15. The germline CDR1 and CDR2 sequences are SGHDN and FVKESK. This CDR3 is built from 20 residues. CDR3 nucleotide sequence: TGTGCCAGCAGCCAAGACTTGGCCGGGACTAGCGGGGCCCGGCGTAATGAGCAGTTCTTC. Translated, it gives CASSQDLAGTSGARRNEQFF.

The CDR3 sequence: CASFGGINYGYTF. In DNA, the CDR3 is TGCGCCAGCTTTGGGGGCATTAACTATGGCTACACCTTC. The chain links TRBV4-1 to TRBJ1-2; D is possibly TRBD1 (6 bases). Germline lookup yields CDR1 MGHRA and CDR2 YSYEKL. Trimming took off 8 bases at V and 1 base at J, with 11 bases between the two ends. The CDR3 contains 13 residues.

The chain uses TRBV6-2 or TRBV6-3 and TRBJ1-1; D unresolved. Germline assignment: CDR1 MNHEY and CDR2 SVGEGT. The CDR3 loop spans 13 amino acids. Trimming cost V 3 bases and J 1 base, with 6 bases left between them. The CDR3 nucleotides read TGTGCCAGCAGTTATGGCACGAACACTGAAGCTTTCTTT. It yields the protein CASSYGTNTEAFF.

The chain combines TRBV10-3 with TRBJ2-2; TRBD1 matches 7 bases. This CDR3 comprises 14 residues. V lost 10 bases, J lost 1 base, and 6 bases stayed unmatched. The germline gives CDR1 ENHRY, CDR2 SYGVKD. Here the CDR3 DNA reads TGTGCCACCCGACAGGGAATGAACACCGGGGAGCTGTTTTTT. This translates into CATRQGMNTGELFF.